The subject of this entry is one T cell receptor beta chain. What it binds is not known. General study points: Tumor Tregs overlapped most with tumor, then blood, naive CD4+ cells.

This CDR3 has 15 amino acids. Trimming cost V 0 bases and J 0 bases, with 6 bases left between them. The germline CDR1 and CDR2 sequences are DFQATT and SNEGSKA (reference sequence). After constant-region reverse-primer amplification, full-length variable regions underwent semi-nested PCR with Nested Universal Primer A. Each CDR3 protein gets one entry after TCRdb re-called the 5' RACE reads with MiXCR. The sample holds about 40,000 distinct CDR3 sequences; approximately 30% are singletons and the top ten take under 5%. Sequencing input: tumor-infiltrating memory CD4+ T cells sorted from the breast tumor. Regarding subset: memory CD4+ T cells, CD4+CD45RO+CD25-. The V call is TRBV20-1, the J call TRBJ2-6; D remains ambiguous. This receptor was obtained from a female donor with breast cancer. The CDR3 nucleotides read TGCAGTGCTAGAGATTTAAGCTCTGGGGCCAACGTCCTGACTTTC. It translates to CSARDLSSGANVLTF.